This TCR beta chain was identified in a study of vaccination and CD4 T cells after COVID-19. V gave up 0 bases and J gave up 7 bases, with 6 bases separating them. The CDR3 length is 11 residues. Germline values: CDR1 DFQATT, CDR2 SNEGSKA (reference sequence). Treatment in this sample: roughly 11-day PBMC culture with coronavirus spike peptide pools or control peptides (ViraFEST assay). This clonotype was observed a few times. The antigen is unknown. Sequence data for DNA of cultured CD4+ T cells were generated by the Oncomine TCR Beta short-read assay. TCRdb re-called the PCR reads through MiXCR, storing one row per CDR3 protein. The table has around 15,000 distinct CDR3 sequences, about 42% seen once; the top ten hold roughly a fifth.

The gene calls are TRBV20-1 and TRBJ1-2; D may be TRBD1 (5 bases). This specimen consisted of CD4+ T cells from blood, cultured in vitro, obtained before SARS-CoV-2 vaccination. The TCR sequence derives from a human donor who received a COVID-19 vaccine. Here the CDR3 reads CSARDRVGYTF. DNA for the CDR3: TGCAGTGCTAGAGACAGGGTTGGCTACACCTTC.